Many counts were recorded for the clone carrying this T cell receptor beta chain. Antigen: not known. Both iRepertoire HTBI primers and Arm-PCR of CDR3 regions were used to build the TCR beta libraries. MiXCR was run by TCRdb on the multiplex PCR reads, yielding one entry per CDR3 protein. The sample has about 470,000 distinct CDR3 sequences; roughly 21% are singletons. Specified time point: persistent/refractory GD, antithyroid drugs over 5 years with positive TRAb. PBMCs were the source of the RNA used for TCR sequencing. This entry comes from a study of regulatory T cells in long-lasting Graves disease. Notes on the study in general: Study was limited to peripheral blood, excluding thyroid tissue.

The V end was cut by 0 bases, the J end by 0 bases, with 14 bases between. The CDR3 contains 17 residues. CDR1 LNHNV and CDR2 YYDKDF come from the germline V gene (reference sequence). This TCR derives from a female donor with Graves disease. The starting material was peripheral blood mononuclear cells (PBMCs), obtained when the disease was refractory, from a patient treated with antithyroid drugs. This sequence joins TRBV15 and TRBJ1-1, with D unclear. Here the CDR3 reads CATSRDRGWWMNTEAFF. CDR3 DNA: TGTGCCACCAGCAGAGATCGGGGTTGGTGGATGAACACTGAAGCTTTCTTT.